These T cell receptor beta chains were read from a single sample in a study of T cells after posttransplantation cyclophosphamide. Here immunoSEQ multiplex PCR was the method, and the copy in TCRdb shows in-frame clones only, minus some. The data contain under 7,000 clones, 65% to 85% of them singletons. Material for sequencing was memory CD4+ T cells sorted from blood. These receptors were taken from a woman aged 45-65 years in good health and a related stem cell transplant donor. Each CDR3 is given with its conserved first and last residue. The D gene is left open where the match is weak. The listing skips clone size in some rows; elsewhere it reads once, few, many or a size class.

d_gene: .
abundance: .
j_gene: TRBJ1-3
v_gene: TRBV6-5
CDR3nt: TGTGCCAGCTTCCCGGGGACACTGACACACACCATATATTTT
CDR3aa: CASFPGTLTHTIYF

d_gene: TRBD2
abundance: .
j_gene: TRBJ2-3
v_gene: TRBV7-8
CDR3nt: TGTGCCAGCAGAGATTTCAGCGGGAGGGCCCCCGGGGAGGCGCAGTATTTT
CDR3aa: CASRDFSGRAPGEAQYF

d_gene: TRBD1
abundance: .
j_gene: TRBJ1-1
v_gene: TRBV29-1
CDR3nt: TGCAGCGTCGGGACAGGGGGAAAAGCTTTCTTT
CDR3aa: CSVGTGGKAFF

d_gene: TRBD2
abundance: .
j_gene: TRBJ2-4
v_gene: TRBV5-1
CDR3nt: TGCGCCAGCACGACTAGCGGGAGGGGTATAAACATTCAGTACTTC
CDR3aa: CASTTSGRGINIQYF

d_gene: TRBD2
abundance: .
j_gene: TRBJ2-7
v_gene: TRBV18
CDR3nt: TGTGCCAGCTCAGGAGAGCGGGAGGCCCCCTACGAGCAGTACTTC
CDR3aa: CASSGEREAPYEQYF

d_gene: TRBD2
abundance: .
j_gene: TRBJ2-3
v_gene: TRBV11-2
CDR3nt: TGTGCCAGCAGCGGGACTAGCGGGGGCACAGATACGCAGTATTTT
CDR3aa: CASSGTSGGTDTQYF

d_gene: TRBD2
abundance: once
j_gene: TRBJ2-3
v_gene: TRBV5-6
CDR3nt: TGTGCCAGCAGCTATCCCGGGACTAGCGGGACAGATACGCAGTATTTT
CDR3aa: CASSYPGTSGTDTQYF

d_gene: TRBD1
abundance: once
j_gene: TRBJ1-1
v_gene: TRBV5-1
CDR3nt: TGCGCCAGCAGCCCTGAGACAGGGGATAACACTGAAGCTTTCTTT
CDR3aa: CASSPETGDNTEAFF

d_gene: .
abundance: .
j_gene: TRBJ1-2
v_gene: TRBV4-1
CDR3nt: TGCGCCAGCAGCCCAGTTGCCAGGCCGGACTATGGCTACACCTTC
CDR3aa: CASSPVARPDYGYTF

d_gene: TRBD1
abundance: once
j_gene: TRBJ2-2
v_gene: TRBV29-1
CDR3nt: TGCAGCGTGAGGACAGGTATAAGGACCGGGGAGCTGTTTTTT
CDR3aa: CSVRTGIRTGELFF

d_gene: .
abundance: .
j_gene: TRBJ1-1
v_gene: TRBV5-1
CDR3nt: TGCGCCAGCGGGGAGGGGAGGATGGACACTGAAGCTTTCTTT
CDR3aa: CASGEGRMDTEAFF

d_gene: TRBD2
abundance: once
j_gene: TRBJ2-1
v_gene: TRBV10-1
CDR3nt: TGCGCCAGCAGTGATGGGACTAGCATATCTTTCAATGAGCAGTTCTTC
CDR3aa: CASSDGTSISFNEQFF

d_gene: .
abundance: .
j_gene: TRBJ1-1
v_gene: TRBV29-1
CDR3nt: TGCAGCGCTCGGGAGAGGACTGAAGCTTTCTTT
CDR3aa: CSARERTEAFF

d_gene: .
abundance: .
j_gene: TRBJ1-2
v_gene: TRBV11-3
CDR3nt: TGTGCCAGCAGCTTCGTGGGGGGGGGCTACACCTTC
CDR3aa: CASSFVGGGYTF

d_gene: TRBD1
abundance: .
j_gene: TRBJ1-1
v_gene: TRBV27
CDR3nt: TGTGCCACGTGGGACAGGGTGAACACTGAAGCTTTCTTT
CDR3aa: CATWDRVNTEAFF